The 14 T cell receptor beta chains below come from one sample, sequenced in a study of blood T cell repertoires in COVID-19. Sequencing used immunoSEQ multiplex PCR; TCRdb keeps in-frame clones, though not all of them. The sample lists roughly 410,000 clones; roughly 90% were seen once. Sequencing was performed on peripheral blood. These TCRs come from a man in his forties with acute or convalescent COVID-19.

This clone was detected only a few times. The sample carries other DNA sequences with the same CDR3. This chain uses TRBV28 with TRBJ1-1; no clear D gene. Germline CDR1 and CDR2: MDHEN and SYDVKM. Trimming cost V 5 bases and J 6 bases, with 7 bases left between them. CDR3 size: 11 residues. The CDR3 loop reads CASSLSSEAFF. In DNA form, the CDR3 reads TGTGCCAGCAGTCTAAGCTCTGAAGCTTTCTTT.

The CDR3 DNA is TGCGCCAGCAGCTTACGGGACTCAGCCTACGAGCAGTACTTC. Translated, it gives CASSLRDSAYEQYF. The genes are TRBV5-1 and TRBJ2-7, with TRBD2 as a possible D gene (6 bases). This CDR3 is built from 14 residues. V dropped 2 bases and J dropped 2 bases, with 11 bases sitting between them. CDR1 and CDR2 (germline): SGHRS, YFSETQ.

The chain links TRBV11-2 to TRBJ2-1, with D tentatively TRBD1 (6 bases). V was pared by 5 bases and J by 9 bases, with 8 bases between. This CDR3 region has 11 residues. From germline, CDR1 is SGHAT and CDR2 FQNNGV. CDR3 in DNA: TGTGCCAGCAGCCCAGGGGTTGAGCAGTTCTTC. It codes for CASSPGVEQFF.

V is TRBV5-1 and J is TRBJ2-2; TRBD1 might be the D (5 bases). CDR3 length: 16 residues. Germline V gene lookup returns CDR1 SGHRS and CDR2 YFSETQ. V was clipped by 0 bases and J by 0 bases, with 9 bases between them. Written as DNA, the CDR3 is TGCGCCAGCAGCTTGGAAGGACATTCGAACACCGGGGAGCTGTTTTTT. This translates into CASSLEGHSNTGELFF.

V is TRBV28 and J is TRBJ1-5; D is undetermined. Germline V gene lookup returns CDR1 MDHEN and CDR2 SYDVKM. CDR3 length: 14 residues. V dropped 6 bases and J dropped 5 bases, with 14 bases sitting between them. CDR3 amino acids: CASSLPAGYQPQHF. CDR3 nucleotides: TGTGCCAGCAGCCTCCCGGCCGGGTATCAGCCCCAGCATTTT. The whole variable domain, remainder taken from reference TRBV28 and TRBJ1-5, is DVKVTQSSRYLVKRTGEKVFLECVQDMDHENMFWYRQDPGLGLRLIYFSYDVKMKEKGDIPEGYSVSREKKERFSLILESASTNQTSMYLCASSLPAGYQPQHFGDGTRLSIL.

The chain employs TRBV11-3 and TRBJ2-1, with 12 positions matching TRBD2. With V trimmed by 4 bases and J by 5 bases, 3 bases remained unmatched. Per germline, CDR1 SGHNT and CDR2 YENEEA. The CDR3 is 15 residues long. The CDR3 is CASSSWTSGNNEQFF. In DNA form, the CDR3 reads TGTGCCAGCAGCTCATGGACTAGCGGGAACAATGAGCAGTTCTTC.

The chain uses TRBV28 and TRBJ1-2; weak D call: TRBD1 (5 bases). Germline values: CDR1 MDHEN, CDR2 SYDVKM. The CDR3 consists of 16 residues. The V gene lost 3 bases and the J gene lost 5 bases, with 19 bases spanning the gap. CDR3 residues: CASSFYRTPEAYGYTF. The CDR3 DNA reads as TGTGCCAGCAGTTTCTATCGGACACCCGAGGCTTATGGCTACACCTTC.

This clone has just one count. CDR3 nucleotides: TGTGCCAGCAGTTTAGACAGGGATGACGAGCAGTACTTC. This encodes CASSLDRDDEQYF. V is TRBV27 and J is TRBJ2-7, with TRBD1 matching 7 bases. There are 13 residues in the CDR3. V was clipped by 2 bases and J by 5 bases; unmatched bases: 3. From germline, CDR1 is MNHEY and CDR2 SMNVEV (reference sequence).

The chain combines TRBV19 with TRBJ2-7; D might be TRBD1 (8 bases). This CDR3 contains 15 residues. V was cut by 5 bases and J by 3 bases, with 17 bases left in between. Germline CDR1 reads LNHDA; CDR2 reads SQIVND (reference sequence). CDR3 DNA sequence: TGTGCCAGTAGTTTGGGGGGGACAGGACTCTACGAGCAGTACTTC. This codes for CASSLGGTGLYEQYF.

This chain joins TRBV29-1 and TRBJ1-2; 7 bases are a match to TRBD1. CDR1 is SQVTM, CDR2 ANQGSEA, per germline. There are 12 residues in the CDR3. With V trimmed by 5 bases and J by 5 bases, 5 bases remained unmatched. Here the CDR3 DNA reads TGCAGCGTTCAAGGACAGGAGTATGGCTACACCTTC. It is translated as CSVQGQEYGYTF.

J is TRBJ1-1 and V is TRBV2; D perhaps matches TRBD1 (6 bases). Between the trimmed V and J ends, which lost 6 bases and 2 bases, there was a span of 16 bases. This CDR3 is 15 amino acids long. CDR1 SNHLY and CDR2 FYNNEI come from the germline V gene. CDR3 bases: TGTGCCAGCAGACCTAACAGGGCTATAAACACTGAAGCTTTCTTT. This gives the protein CASRPNRAINTEAFF.

The CDR3 loop reads CASSRQIATNEKLFF. CDR3 DNA sequence: TGTGCCAGTTCTAGACAGATTGCAACTAATGAAAAACTGTTTTTT. The gene calls are TRBV19 and TRBJ1-4; tentative D call: TRBD1 (5 bases). V dropped 8 bases and J dropped 0 bases, with 13 bases sitting between them. CDR1 LNHDA and CDR2 SQIVND come from the germline V gene (reference sequence). This CDR3 comprises 15 residues.

This clone appeared once. V usage is TRBV5-4 and J usage is TRBJ1-2; the match to TRBD1 covers 7 bases. CDR1 is SGHNT and CDR2 is YYREEE in the germline V gene (reference sequence). The junction had 1 base not matched to a gene; V was cut back by 0 bases and J by 2 bases. This CDR3 has 14 residues. CDR3 nucleotides: TGTGCCAGCAGCTTGGAGGGACAGAACTATGGCTACACCTTC. This translates into CASSLEGQNYGYTF.

This sequence joins TRBV2 and TRBJ2-1, with 10 positions matching TRBD2. This CDR3 has 15 amino acids. V shed 10 bases, J shed 7 bases, and the junction held 13 bases outside the gene matches. In germline, CDR1 is SNHLY, CDR2 FYNNEI. CDR3 coding DNA: TGTGCCACTCGCGGGCGTAGCGGGGGGACGAATGAGCAGTTCTTC. Amino acid sequence: CATRGRSGGTNEQFF.